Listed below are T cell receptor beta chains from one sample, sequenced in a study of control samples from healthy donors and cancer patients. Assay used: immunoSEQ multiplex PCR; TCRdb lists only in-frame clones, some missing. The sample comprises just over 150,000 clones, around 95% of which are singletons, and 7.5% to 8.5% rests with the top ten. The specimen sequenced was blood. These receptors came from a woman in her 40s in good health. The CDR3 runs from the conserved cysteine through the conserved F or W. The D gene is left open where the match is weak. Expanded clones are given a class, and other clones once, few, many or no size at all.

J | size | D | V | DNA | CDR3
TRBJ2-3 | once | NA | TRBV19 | TGTGCCAGTATGGGGGGGGCTGCAGATACGCAGTATTTT | CASMGGAADTQYF
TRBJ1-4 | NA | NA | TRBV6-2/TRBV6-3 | TGTGCCAGCAGTTCCCCACCGGGACCAACTAATGAAAAACTGTTTTTT | CASSSPPGPTNEKLFF
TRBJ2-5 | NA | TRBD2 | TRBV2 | TGTGCCAGCAGTTCAACCGGGACTAGGGCCACCGAGACCCAGTACTTC | CASSSTGTRATETQYF
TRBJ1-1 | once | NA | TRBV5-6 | TGTGCCAGCAGCTTCTCCCACACTGAAGCTTTCTTT | CASSFSHTEAFF
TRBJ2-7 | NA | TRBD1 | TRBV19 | TGTGCCACCTCCCCGTTCCATGGACAGGGTGGGGACGAGCAGTACTTC | CATSPFHGQGGDEQYF
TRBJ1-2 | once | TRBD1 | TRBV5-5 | TGTGCCAGCAGCTACAGCTCCCGGGACAGGGCCGCTGGCTACACCTTC | CASSYSSRDRAAGYTF
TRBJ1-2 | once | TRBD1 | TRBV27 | TGTGCCAGCAGACCATGGACAGGGAATGAGAGGCATGGCTACACCTTC | CASRPWTGNERHGYTF
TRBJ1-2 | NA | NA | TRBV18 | TGTGCCAGCTCACCGGTCGAGCAATATGGCTACACCTTC | CASSPVEQYGYTF
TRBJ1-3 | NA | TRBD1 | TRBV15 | TGTGCCACCAGCAGAGATCTAAACTGGGACAGGGGAAACACCATATATTTT | CATSRDLNWDRGNTIYF
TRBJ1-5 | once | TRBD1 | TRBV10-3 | TGTGCCTCCCGGGACAGGGTTGGTGTCAATCAGCCCCAGCATTTT | CASRDRVGVNQPQHF
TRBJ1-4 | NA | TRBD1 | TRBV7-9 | TGTGCCAGCAGCCTTACAGGGGCCCCCGGGCCTAATGAAAAACTGTTTTTT | CASSLTGAPGPNEKLFF
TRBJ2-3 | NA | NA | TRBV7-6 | TGTGCCAGCAGCTTACTGACTAGCACAGATACGCAGTATTTT | CASSLLTSTDTQYF
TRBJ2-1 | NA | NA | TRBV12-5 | TGTGCTAGTGGTTTGGGGAGCGGCGCCCCCTACAATGAGCAGTTCTTC | CASGLGSGAPYNEQFF
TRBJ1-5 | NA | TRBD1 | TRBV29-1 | TGCAGCGTACCAGACAGGGGGGATAGCAATCAGCCCCAGCATTTT | CSVPDRGDSNQPQHF
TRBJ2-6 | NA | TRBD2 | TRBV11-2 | TGTGCCAGCAGCTTAGCGGGGGGAAGAGGGGCCAACGTCCTGACTTTC | CASSLAGGRGANVLTF
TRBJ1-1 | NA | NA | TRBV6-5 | TGTGCCAGCAAAGGGACCCCTGCAACTGAAGCTTTCTTT | CASKGTPATEAFF
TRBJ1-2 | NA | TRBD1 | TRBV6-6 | TGTGCCAGCAGCTCAACGACAGGGGGAGACGGCTACACCTTC | CASSSTTGGDGYTF
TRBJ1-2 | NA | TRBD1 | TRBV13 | TGTGCCAGCAGCTTGACCCGGGACAGGGGTTTGAACTATGGCTACACCTTC | CASSLTRDRGLNYGYTF
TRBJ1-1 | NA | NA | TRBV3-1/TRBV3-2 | TGTGCCAGCAGCACCCCGGGAAACACTGAAGCTTTCTTT | CASSTPGNTEAFF
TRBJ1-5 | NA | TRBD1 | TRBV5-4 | TGTGCCAGCAGTTATACAGGGGGCCGCAATCAGCCCCAGCATTTT | CASSYTGGRNQPQHF
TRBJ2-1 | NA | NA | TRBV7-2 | TGTGCCAGCAGCTTAGTCGGGGAAAAAGGCAATGAGCAGTTCTTC | CASSLVGEKGNEQFF
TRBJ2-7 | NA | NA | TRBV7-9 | TGTGCCAGCAGCTGGGCTGGGGGTTCCTACGAGCAGTACTTC | CASSWAGGSYEQYF
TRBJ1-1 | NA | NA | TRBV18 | TGTGCCAGCTCATCAAAGATCAGAGAGAGCACTGAAGCTTTCTTT | CASSSKIRESTEAFF
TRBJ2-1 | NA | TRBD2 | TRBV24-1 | TGTGCCACCAGTGACCCCGGGGGGGCGGAAAACAATGAGCAGTTCTTC | CATSDPGGAENNEQFF
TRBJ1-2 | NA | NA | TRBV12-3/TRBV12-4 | TGTGCCAGCAGTTTAAACAGTAACTATGGCTACACCTTC | CASSLNSNYGYTF
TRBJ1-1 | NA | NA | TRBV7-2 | TGTGCCAGCAGCTTAGAAGGAGTCCAGGCTTTCTTT | CASSLEGVQAFF
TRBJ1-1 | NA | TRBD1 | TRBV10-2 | TGCGCCAGCAGGCGACAGGGTAACACTGAAGCTTTCTTT | CASRRQGNTEAFF
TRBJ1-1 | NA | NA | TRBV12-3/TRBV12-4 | TGTGCCAGCAGTTTAGATAGGCGGGGTGAAGCTTTCTTT | CASSLDRRGEAFF
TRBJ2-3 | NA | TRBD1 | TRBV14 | TGTGCCAGCAGCCAAGGGACAGGGGGGCGAGCCACAGATACGCAGTATTTT | CASSQGTGGRATDTQYF
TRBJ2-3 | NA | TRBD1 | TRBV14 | TGTGCCAGCAGCCAAGGACAGGGCTGGAGCACAGATACGCAGTATTTT | CASSQGQGWSTDTQYF
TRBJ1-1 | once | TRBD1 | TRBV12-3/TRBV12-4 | TGTGCCAGCAGTCCGGGGACAGTCCGTGAAGCTTTCTTT | CASSPGTVREAFF
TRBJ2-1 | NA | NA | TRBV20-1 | TGCAGTGCTAGTGGGTCGAACAATGAGCAGTTCTTC | CSASGSNNEQFF
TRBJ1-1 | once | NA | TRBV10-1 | TGCGCCAGCAGTGACGAGGAATCGAACACTGAAGCTTTCTTT | CASSDEESNTEAFF
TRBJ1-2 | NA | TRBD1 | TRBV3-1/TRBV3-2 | TGTGCCAGCAGCCAAGCACAGGGGGTGGGTGGCTACACCTTC | CASSQAQGVGGYTF
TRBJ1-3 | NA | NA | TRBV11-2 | TGTGCCAGCAGCCGCCGGGGGTGGGACTCTGGAAACACCATATATTTT | CASSRRGWDSGNTIYF
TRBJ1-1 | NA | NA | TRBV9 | TGTGCCAGCAGCTACCGGACAGCAGGGACTGAAGCTTTCTTT | CASSYRTAGTEAFF
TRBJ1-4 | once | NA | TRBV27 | TGTGCCACCAATGATGGGGTTGATGAAAAACTGTTTTTT | CATNDGVDEKLFF
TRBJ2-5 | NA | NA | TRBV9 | TGTGCCAGCAGCGTAGAACCCAGGGATGTTGAGACCCAGTACTTC | CASSVEPRDVETQYF
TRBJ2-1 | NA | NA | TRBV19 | TGTGCCAGTAGTATGCAGCACTCCTACAATGAGCAGTTCTTC | CASSMQHSYNEQFF
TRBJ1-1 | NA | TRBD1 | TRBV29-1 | TGCAGCGTTCCGTTCCCCACAGGGGTCCCTGAAGCTTTCTTT | CSVPFPTGVPEAFF
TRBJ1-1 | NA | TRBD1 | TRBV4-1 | TGCGCCAGCAGCCAAGACCAGACAGGGACCATGAACACTGAAGCTTTCTTT | CASSQDQTGTMNTEAFF
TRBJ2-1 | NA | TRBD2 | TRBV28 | TGTGCCAGCGAAGGACTAGCGGGGGACAATGAGCAGTTCTTC | CASEGLAGDNEQFF
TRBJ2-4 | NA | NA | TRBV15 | TGTGCCACCAGCAGAGAGTTAGCAGGCGCCTTTGGAAACATTCAGTACTTC | CATSRELAGAFGNIQYF
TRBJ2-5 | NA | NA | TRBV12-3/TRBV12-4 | TGTGCCAGCAGCCCTGGACAGCAAGAGACCCAGTACTTC | CASSPGQQETQYF
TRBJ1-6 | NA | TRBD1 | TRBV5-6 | TGTGCCAGCAGCTTGATCGGGACAGAAGAGTCCCGAGCGAATTCACCCCTCCACTTT | CASSLIGTEESRANSPLHF
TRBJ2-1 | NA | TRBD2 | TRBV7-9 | TGTGCCAGCAGCCCCCGACTAGCGGGTCACATGGGGGATGAGCAGTTCTTC | CASSPRLAGHMGDEQFF
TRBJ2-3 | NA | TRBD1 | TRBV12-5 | TGTGCTAGTGGTTTGGGGACAGGGGGTAGCACAGATACGCAGTATTTT | CASGLGTGGSTDTQYF
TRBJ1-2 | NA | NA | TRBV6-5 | TGTGCCAGCAGTTACTCGATGAAGCCTACTGGCTACACCTTC | CASSYSMKPTGYTF
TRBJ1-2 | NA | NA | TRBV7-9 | TGTGCCAGCAGCCGGCAACAAGGACAGCGTGTCTATGGCTACACCTTC | CASSRQQGQRVYGYTF
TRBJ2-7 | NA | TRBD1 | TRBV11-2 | TGTGCCAGCAGCTTAGGTTCAGGGGGCTTGTACGAGCAGTACTTC | CASSLGSGGLYEQYF
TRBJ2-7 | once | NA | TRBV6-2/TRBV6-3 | TGTGCCAGCAGTTTCCAGCTTTCAGGGTCGAGCTCCTACGAGCAGTACTTC | CASSFQLSGSSSYEQYF
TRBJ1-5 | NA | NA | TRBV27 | TGTGCCAGTAGTTTATCAGGGCATAGCAATCAGCCCCAGCATTTT | CASSLSGHSNQPQHF
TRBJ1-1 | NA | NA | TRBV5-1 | TGCGCCAGCAGAAGCAGGGGGAACACTGAAGCTTTCTTT | CASRSRGNTEAFF
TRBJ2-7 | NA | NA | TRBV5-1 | TGCGCCAGCAACGACCGTCCGGGTGAGCAGTACTTC | CASNDRPGEQYF
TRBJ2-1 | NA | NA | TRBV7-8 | TGTGCCAGCAGCTTAGACGGGAGCACCTACAATGAGCAGTTCTTC | CASSLDGSTYNEQFF
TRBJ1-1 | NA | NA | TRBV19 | TGTGCCAGTAGTATGACAGCGAACACTGAAGCTTTCTTT | CASSMTANTEAFF
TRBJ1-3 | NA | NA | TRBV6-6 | TGTGCCAGCATTCGCCGGCAGCCAGACTCTGGAAACACCATATATTTT | CASIRRQPDSGNTIYF
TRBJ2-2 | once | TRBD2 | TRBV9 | TGTGCCAGCAGCGTGAGGGCGGGAGTCACCGGGGAGCTGTTTTTT | CASSVRAGVTGELFF
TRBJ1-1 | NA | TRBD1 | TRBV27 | TGTGCCAGCGCTCTAGGACAGGGTTGGTCGAGGAACACTGAAGCTTTCTTT | CASALGQGWSRNTEAFF
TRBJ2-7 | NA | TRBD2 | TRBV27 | TGTGCCAGCAGCCTTCCCTCCGGACTAGCGGGGGGTTCAGCCTACGAGCAGTACTTC | CASSLPSGLAGGSAYEQYF